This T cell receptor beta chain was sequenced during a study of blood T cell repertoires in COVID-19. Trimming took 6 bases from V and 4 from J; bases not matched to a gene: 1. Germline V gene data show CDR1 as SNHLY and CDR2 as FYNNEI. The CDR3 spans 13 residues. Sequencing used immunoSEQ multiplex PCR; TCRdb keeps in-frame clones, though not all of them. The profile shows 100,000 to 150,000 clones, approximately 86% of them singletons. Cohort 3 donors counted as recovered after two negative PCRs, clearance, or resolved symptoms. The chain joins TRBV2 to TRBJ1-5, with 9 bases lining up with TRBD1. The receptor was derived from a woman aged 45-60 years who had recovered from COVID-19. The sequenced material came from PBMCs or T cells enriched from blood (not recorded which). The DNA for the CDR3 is TGTGCCAGCAGGGGGACAGGGAATCAGCCCCAGCATTTT. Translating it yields CASRGTGNQPQHF.